The sequence of this T cell receptor (beta chain) was determined in a study of T-cell reconstitution after alpha-beta-depleted transplantation in children (dated by TCRdb to the mid-2010s). Looking at the study overall: Using TCR repertoire profiling, the study followed T-cell immune reconstitution in a quantitative way in children after TCRalphabeta/CD19-depleted allogeneic hematopoietic cell transplantation. Summary of the overall study and its limitations: The frequencies of hyperexpanded clones fell over the following months, and after one year, T-cell counts and TCRbeta diversity were mostly attributed to newly produced T cells. Apparently early alphabetaT-cell count recovery about two months after transplant reportedly relied on only several hundred rapidly expanded clones derived from non-depleted graft cells. In some patients, the high TCRbeta diversity seen at day 60 was put down to recipient T cells and intrathymic progenitors that had survived conditioning.

CDR1 is given as DFQATT and CDR2 as SNEGSKA, both from the germline V gene (reference sequence). The CDR3 contains 15 residues, cysteine and phenylalanine counted. This entry keeps only the CDR3 DNA: 45 bases, framed from base 1. Relative to germline, V is missing 3 bases and J is missing 7 bases, with 4 bases of the junction outside any gene match. This clonotype was counted only a few times. Its antigen has not been determined. Base qualities were left out, and no much larger clone turns up one base away. The treatment or condition tag for this specimen amounts to: allogeneic hematopoietic cell transplantation with graft depleted of TCRalphabeta T cells and CD19 B cells. Transplant recipients were children who received TCRalphabeta/CD19-depleted allogeneic hematopoietic cell grafts. The library was prepared using PCR. For sequencing, an Illumina HiSeq 2500 was employed. TCR libraries were prepared with molecular barcoding, using unique molecular identifiers to normalize TCRbeta repertoire quantification. TCRdb reran the public reads through fastp at Q25 and MiXCR, keeping productive beta chains. All rows with the same CDR3 protein become a single entry with the most common DNA and genes. The sample records tens of thousands of distinct CDR3 sequences, about a sixth of which are singletons. Approximately 55% of the sample lies in the top ten.

Sequencing used PBMCs, mostly from graft donor cells, obtained 360 days after TCRalphabeta/CD19-depleted stem cell transplant. Recombination joined TRBV20-1 with TRBJ2-1; 15 central bases correspond to TRBD2. The sequence derives from a male patient aged 2 to 10 who had a stem cell transplant for acute lymphoblastic leukemia, so the T cells may come from the graft donor. For the CDR3, the sequence is CSASGLAGGQNEQFF. The DNA sequence is as follows: TGCAGTGCTAGCGGACTAGCGGGAGGGCAAAATGAGCAGTTCTTC.